Listed below are T cell receptor beta chains from one sample, sequenced in a study of T cell responses to AZD1222 COVID-19 vaccine. Sequenced by immunoSEQ multiplex PCR; TCRdb stores in-frame clones only, minus some. The sample has approximately 73,000 clones, around 83% seen once. The sample in question was peripheral blood, obtained on day 0 of AZD1222 vaccination. The receptor set was obtained from an adult in good health. Both conserved end residues are part of each CDR3. The order of the fields is CDR3 length, D gene, V gene, clone size, J gene, CDR3 DNA, CDR3 protein. A D gene is named only where the DNA matches it firmly. Size values are once, few and many counts, or a class for expanded clones, and some rows have none.

>13|TRBD1|TRBV7-9|-|TRBJ1-1
TGTGCCAGCAGCGGGACAGGTGGGGAGGGAGCTTTCTTT
CASSGTGGEGAFF
>16|TRBD2|TRBV7-3|-|TRBJ2-2
TGTGCCAGCAGCTTAGAGATAGCGGGGGTGCCCGGGGAGCTGTTTTTT
CASSLEIAGVPGELFF
>14|-|TRBV6-1|-|TRBJ2-7
TGTGCCAGCAGTGAAGAAGAGAGCTCCTACGAGCAGTACTTC
CASSEEESSYEQYF
>13|-|TRBV6-6|-|TRBJ1-3
TGTGCCGTGACAGTCAGCTCTGGAAACACCATATATTTT
CAVTVSSGNTIYF
>13|-|TRBV6-5|-|TRBJ1-2
TGTGCCAGCAGCCTCCCCGGATCGGGTGGCTACACCTTC
CASSLPGSGGYTF
>12|-|TRBV29-1|-|TRBJ2-1
TGCAGCGTTACCCAGGGGGGTGGAGAGCAGTTCTTC
CSVTQGGGEQFF
>13|-|TRBV29-1|-|TRBJ1-4
TGCAGCGTTGTTGGACGATCTAATGAAAAACTGTTTTTT
CSVVGRSNEKLFF
>16|-|TRBV19|-|TRBJ2-1
TGTGCCAGTAGTGCCCTCGGTGGCGGGGTACACAATGAGCAGTTCTTC
CASSALGGGVHNEQFF
>14|-|TRBV5-6|-|TRBJ1-5
TGTGCCAGCAGTTTCGGGGACAACAATCAGCCCCAGCATTTT
CASSFGDNNQPQHF
>15|-|TRBV6-2/TRBV6-3|-|TRBJ2-2
TGTGCCAGCAGATACGGATATGAGAACACCGGGGAGCTGTTTTTT
CASRYGYENTGELFF
>15|TRBD1|TRBV28|-|TRBJ2-5
TGTGCCAGCAGTTCGACAGGGGGCATGGGAGAGACCCAGTACTTC
CASSSTGGMGETQYF
>13|-|TRBV7-8|-|TRBJ2-1
TGTGCCAGCAGCTTAGTATACGTTGAGGAGCAGTTCTTC
CASSLVYVEEQFF
>13|-|TRBV30|-|TRBJ1-5
TGTGCCTGGAGCCCTACAGACGATCAGCCCCAGCATTTT
CAWSPTDDQPQHF
>15|-|TRBV28|-|TRBJ2-7
TGTGCCAGCTCAGACCCCCGAGTGGAAGGGTACGAGCAGTACTTC
CASSDPRVEGYEQYF
>14|-|TRBV6-5|-|TRBJ1-2
TGTGCCAGCAGTTACTCGGGCAGTGACTATGGCTACACCTTC
CASSYSGSDYGYTF
>14|TRBD1|TRBV3-1/TRBV3-2|-|TRBJ1-1
TGTGCCAGCAGCCCCTACGAGGGGGCGCTTGAGGCTTTCTTT
CASSPYEGALEAFF
>16|-|TRBV28|-|TRBJ1-5
TGTGCCAGCAGTTTATTGGGGGAAAGGGGCAATCAGCCCCAGCATTTT
CASSLLGERGNQPQHF
>16|TRBD1|TRBV18|-|TRBJ2-5
TGTGCCAGCTCACCAAGACCGGGACAGGGGGCAGAGACCCAGTACTTC
CASSPRPGQGAETQYF
>14|-|TRBV3-1/TRBV3-2|-|TRBJ1-2
TGTGCCAGCAGCCGCGATAGGACAGTGTCTGGCTACACCTTC
CASSRDRTVSGYTF
>14|-|TRBV13|once|TRBJ1-1
TGTGCCAGCAGCCATCCCCGGAAGGGTGGTGAAGCTTTCTTT
CASSHPRKGGEAFF
>16|-|TRBV18|-|TRBJ1-3
TGTGCCAGCTCAGCCGTCGGGGGTAGCTCTGGAAACACCATATATTTT
CASSAVGGSSGNTIYF
>18|TRBD1|TRBV4-1|-|TRBJ1-3
TGCGCCAGCAGCCGAGAGACAGGGGGGATCCGCTCTGGAAACACCATATATTTT
CASSRETGGIRSGNTIYF
>15|-|TRBV9|-|TRBJ2-3
TGTGCCAGCAGCGTAAGGGGGGACCGCACAGATACGCAGTATTTT
CASSVRGDRTDTQYF
>15|-|TRBV4-1|-|TRBJ1-5
TGCGCCAGCAGCCCCATAGGTTTTAGCAATCAGCCCCAGCATTTT
CASSPIGFSNQPQHF
>11|-|TRBV18|many|TRBJ2-7
TGTGCCAGCTCTAGGGGGAACGAGCAGTACTTC
CASSRGNEQYF
>15|-|TRBV6-1|few|TRBJ1-1
TGTGCCAGCAGTGAAGAGGGAGGGCCGAACACTGAAGCTTTCTTT
CASSEEGGPNTEAFF
>17|-|TRBV4-1|-|TRBJ1-5
TGCGCCAGCAGCCAAGCCGACGGGGGAGAAGGCAATCAGCCCCAGCATTTT
CASSQADGGEGNQPQHF
>13|-|TRBV11-2|-|TRBJ2-3
TGTGCCAGCAGCCGTGTGAGCACAGATACGCAGTATTTT
CASSRVSTDTQYF
>16|TRBD1|TRBV4-3|-|TRBJ1-2
TGCGCCAGCAGCCAAGATTACCCCGGGACAGGGGATGGCTACACCTTC
CASSQDYPGTGDGYTF
>16|-|TRBV6-4|-|TRBJ2-1
TGTGCCAGCAGTGACTCGAAGCAGGCACCTTGGAATGAGCAGTTCTTC
CASSDSKQAPWNEQFF
>13|TRBD1|TRBV7-9|-|TRBJ2-3
TGTGCCAGCAGCCCACGGGACAGAGATATGCAGTATTTT
CASSPRDRDMQYF
>15|-|TRBV10-3|-|TRBJ1-5
TGTGCCATCAGTGTTGGGATCCTACTAAATCAGCCCCAGCATTTT
CAISVGILLNQPQHF
>17|TRBD2|TRBV4-2|-|TRBJ2-3
TGTGCCAGCAGCCAACAAACGAGCGGGGGTGTCCTTTTCTCGCAGTATTTT
CASSQQTSGGVLFSQYF
>18|-|TRBV4-2|-|TRBJ1-2
TGTGCCAGCAGCCAAGATAGACTCAGTGGGGCGACTAACTATGGCTACACCTTC
CASSQDRLSGATNYGYTF
>16|TRBD1|TRBV6-5|-|TRBJ1-1
TGTGCCAGCAGTTTGGCAGGGGGAGTAGTGAACACTGAAGCTTTCTTT
CASSLAGGVVNTEAFF
>13|-|TRBV28|-|TRBJ1-6
TGTGCCAGCAGTTTCCCCCACAGGGTCCCCCTCCACTTT
CASSFPHRVPLHF
>13|-|TRBV27|-|TRBJ1-2
TGTGCCAGCAGTTCCGGTACCGACTATGGCTACACCTTC
CASSSGTDYGYTF
>13|TRBD1|TRBV7-2|-|TRBJ2-1
TGTGCCAGCAGCTTCGACAGGGGGGTTGAGCAGTTCTTC
CASSFDRGVEQFF
>15|-|TRBV14|few|TRBJ1-4
TGTGCCAGCAGCCAATCACGGGGGAAGGTTCGCGGACTGTTTTTT
CASSQSRGKVRGLFF
>14|-|TRBV29-1|medium-sized|TRBJ1-2
TGCAGCGTAGAAGGGACCGCCTCGTTCAGGGGCTACACCTTC
CSVEGTASFRGYTF
>15|-|TRBV2|-|TRBJ1-2
TGTGCCATATTTGCCCGGGACCCAATGGCCTATGGCTACACCTTC
CAIFARDPMAYGYTF
>16|TRBD2|TRBV5-1|-|TRBJ2-1
TGCGCCAGCAGCTTGGGGCTAGCGGGGGGCCGGAATGAGCAGTTCTTC
CASSLGLAGGRNEQFF
>12|-|TRBV5-1|-|TRBJ2-1
TGCGCCAGCAGCCAACCAGGGCTTGAGCAGTTCTTC
CASSQPGLEQFF
>15|TRBD1|TRBV6-5|-|TRBJ1-2
TGTGCCAGCAGGGCCCAGGGGGCGCAGAACTATGGCTACACCTTC
CASRAQGAQNYGYTF
>16|-|TRBV4-2|-|TRBJ1-3
TGTGCCAGCAGCCAGGATGGGGCCTTCTCTGGAAACACCATATATTTT
CASSQDGAFSGNTIYF
>15|TRBD2|TRBV7-9|-|TRBJ2-3
TGTGCCACCTCCCTGGGGGGGTATAGCACAGATACGCAGTATTTT
CATSLGGYSTDTQYF
>14|-|TRBV18|once|TRBJ1-4
TGTGCCAGCTCACCATCCACAGGAGGGGAAAAACTGTTTTTT
CASSPSTGGEKLFF
>14|-|TRBV27|-|TRBJ1-6
TGTGCCAGCAGTTTTGGGACCTTAAATTCACCCCTCCACTTT
CASSFGTLNSPLHF
>12|-|TRBV7-2|-|TRBJ1-2
TGTGCCAGCAGCTTACGGGAGGTCCCCTACACCTTC
CASSLREVPYTF
>15|TRBD1|TRBV4-1|-|TRBJ1-4
TGCGCCAGCAGCACGATCGGACAGGGGGCTGAAAAACTGTTTTTT
CASSTIGQGAEKLFF
>13|TRBD1|TRBV7-8|-|TRBJ2-5
TGTGCCAGCAGCCCAGGACAGGGGGAGACCCAGTACTTC
CASSPGQGETQYF
>14|-|TRBV4-1|-|TRBJ1-5
TGCGCCAGCAGCCAGGGGCCGACAACCCAGACCCAGCATTTT
CASSQGPTTQTQHF
>13|-|TRBV7-9|-|TRBJ1-2
TGTGCCAGCAGCACCAGGAGTCGGGGGGGCTACACCTTC
CASSTRSRGGYTF